Listed below are T cell receptor beta chains from one sample, sequenced in a study of control samples from healthy donors and cancer patients. Sequencing was performed with immunoSEQ multiplex PCR; in TCRdb, only in-frame clones are kept and a portion is missing. The table has under 300,000 clones, over 70% seen once; the top ten hold about 14%. Sequencing was carried out using PBMCs. These receptors were obtained from a woman in her sixties with lung cancer. Both conserved end residues are part of each CDR3. Each record gives: clone size, J gene, V gene, CDR3 length, D gene, CDR3 DNA, CDR3 protein. A D gene is named only where the DNA matches it firmly. Size values are once, few and many counts, or a class for expanded clones, and some rows have none.

>NA|TRBJ1-2|TRBV30|12|NA
TGTGCCTGGACCAGTGCCCCGTCCCATTACACCTTC
CAWTSAPSHYTF
>NA|TRBJ1-6|TRBV4-2|15|NA
TGTGCCAGCAGCCAAGGGCAGGCCGGAAATTCACCCCTCCACTTT
CASSQGQAGNSPLHF
>few|TRBJ2-7|TRBV5-1|15|TRBD1
TGCGCCAGCAGCTTGGAGGGGGACAGGGTGGTAAAGCAGTACTTC
CASSLEGDRVVKQYF
>few|TRBJ1-2|TRBV9|15|NA
TGTGCCAGCAGCGTAGCGAGCCTGACGAACTATGGCTACACCTTC
CASSVASLTNYGYTF
>few|TRBJ1-2|TRBV9|14|NA
TGTGCCAGCAGCCCCCGGGACACAAACTATGGCTACACCTTC
CASSPRDTNYGYTF
>NA|TRBJ1-5|TRBV11-2|14|NA
TGTGCCAGCAGCTTGGGGGGTGGCAATCAGCCCCAGCATTTT
CASSLGGGNQPQHF
>NA|TRBJ2-3|TRBV6-5|15|TRBD2
TGTGCCAGCAGTTACCGCGGGAGGGAGGCAGATACGCAGTATTTT
CASSYRGREADTQYF
>NA|TRBJ2-3|TRBV11-2|13|NA
TGTGCCAGCAGCCCGGGATTCGAGGAGACGCAGTATTTT
CASSPGFEETQYF
>NA|TRBJ1-2|TRBV5-6|11|NA
TGTGCCAGCAGCTTGGAGGGGTTAAGGACCTTC
CASSLEGLRTF
>NA|TRBJ1-5|TRBV3-1/TRBV3-2|13|NA
TGTGCCAGCAGCCCGGCCGGCAATCAGCCCCAGCATTTT
CASSPAGNQPQHF
>few|TRBJ2-5|TRBV4-1|13|TRBD1
TGCGCCAGCAGAGGGACAGACCAAGAGACCCAGTACTTC
CASRGTDQETQYF
>NA|TRBJ1-1|TRBV11-2|12|NA
TGTGCCAGCAGCTTAGTGGGCACTGAAGCTTTCTTT
CASSLVGTEAFF
>once|TRBJ2-2|TRBV5-5|15|TRBD2
TGTGCCAGCAGGCCGGGACTAGCGGGATCCGGGGAGCTGTTTTTT
CASRPGLAGSGELFF
>NA|TRBJ2-7|TRBV6-4|15|TRBD2
TGTGCCGGAATGAATCAGGGACTAGCGGGAGACGAGCAGTACTTC
CAGMNQGLAGDEQYF
>NA|TRBJ1-4|TRBV5-1|16|TRBD1
TGCGCCAGCAGCTTGGGGACAGGGGTGACTAATGAAAAACTGTTTTTT
CASSLGTGVTNEKLFF
>NA|TRBJ1-5|TRBV28|15|TRBD1
TGTGCCAGCGGCCCGGGACAGGGGAGCAATCAGCCCCAGCATTTT
CASGPGQGSNQPQHF
>NA|TRBJ1-1|TRBV7-9|12|NA
TGTGCCAGCGGAGGGGAGTACACTGAAGCTTTCTTT
CASGGEYTEAFF
>NA|TRBJ2-7|TRBV5-4|16|NA
TGTGCCAGCAGCCCTGGGGTGGGTACAGGGAACTACGAGCAGTACTTC
CASSPGVGTGNYEQYF
>NA|TRBJ1-4|TRBV15|15|TRBD1
TGTGCCACCAGCCTCCTAGCAGGGGGCGCAGAAAAACTGTTTTTT
CATSLLAGGAEKLFF
>NA|TRBJ1-2|TRBV19|11|NA
TGTGCCAGTCAGTCAAACTATGGCTACACCTTC
CASQSNYGYTF
>NA|TRBJ1-1|TRBV9|13|NA
TGTGCCAGCAGCGTAGCTGGGAACACTGAAGCTTTCTTT
CASSVAGNTEAFF
>NA|TRBJ2-7|TRBV5-1|12|TRBD1
TGCGCCAGTTCTCAGGGGGCGGGGGAGCAGTACTTC
CASSQGAGEQYF
>NA|TRBJ1-2|TRBV7-3|12|NA
TGTGCCAGCAGCTTAAGGGGCTATGGCTACACCTTC
CASSLRGYGYTF
>NA|TRBJ2-7|TRBV4-2|15|NA
TGTGCCAGCAGCATCCGGGACGAGAGCTCCTACGAGCAGTACTTC
CASSIRDESSYEQYF
>once|TRBJ1-3|TRBV6-8|17|NA
TGTGCCAGCAGTTACTCGACGCGTGCTAGCTCTGGAAACACCATATATTTT
CASSYSTRASSGNTIYF
>NA|TRBJ2-7|TRBV5-5|15|NA
TGTGCCAGCAGCTTGGAAGGGGCCAAATCCTACGAGCAGTACTTC
CASSLEGAKSYEQYF
>NA|TRBJ2-7|TRBV7-9|13|NA
TGTGCCAGCAGCTTAGGGTCCGAATACGAGCAGTACTTC
CASSLGSEYEQYF
>NA|TRBJ2-5|TRBV9|16|NA
TGTGCCAGCAGCGTAGCGCCACAGGGTATTCTAGAGACCCAGTACTTC
CASSVAPQGILETQYF
>many|TRBJ2-7|TRBV6-4|13|TRBD1
TGTGCCAGCAGTGAGGACAGGGAAGGTGAGCAGTACTTC
CASSEDREGEQYF
>NA|TRBJ2-1|TRBV5-1|14|NA
TGCGCCAGCAGCTTGGGGGACTCCTACAATGAGCAGTTCTTC
CASSLGDSYNEQFF
>NA|TRBJ2-7|TRBV19|14|NA
TGTGCCAGTAGTATAGGTTGGACAGCCTACGAGCAGTACTTC
CASSIGWTAYEQYF
>NA|TRBJ1-3|TRBV28|16|NA
TGTGCCAGCAGTGGGCCCTTGGTAGGCTCTGGAAACACCATATATTTT
CASSGPLVGSGNTIYF
>few|TRBJ2-5|TRBV4-2|16|TRBD2
TGTGCCAGCAGCCAAGCTGCTAGCGGGGGGGCTGAGACCCAGTACTTC
CASSQAASGGAETQYF
>few|TRBJ1-3|TRBV25-1|13|NA
TGTGCCAGCAGTGCTAACGGTGGAAACACCATATATTTT
CASSANGGNTIYF
>NA|TRBJ1-4|TRBV27|14|NA
TGTGCCAGCAGTTTCTGGGGGGGTGATGAAAAACTGTTTTTT
CASSFWGGDEKLFF
>once|TRBJ1-6|TRBV27|16|NA
TGTGCCAGCAGACCCACCGCGGTGGCGAGGAATTCACCCCTCCACTTT
CASRPTAVARNSPLHF
>NA|TRBJ1-2|TRBV3-1/TRBV3-2|13|NA
TGTGCCAGCAGAGATAGGGGGGGATATGGCTACACCTTC
CASRDRGGYGYTF
>NA|TRBJ2-1|TRBV7-7|15|NA
TGTGCCAGCAGCTTAGTGGGTGGAAACTACAATGAGCAGTTCTTC
CASSLVGGNYNEQFF
>NA|TRBJ2-2|TRBV21-1|19|NA
TGTGCCAGCAGCAAGGAGGCCCTCCTCCGTAGGGAGAACACCGGGGAGCTGTTTTTT
CASSKEALLRRENTGELFF
>NA|TRBJ1-1|TRBV6-5|15|NA
TGTGCCAGCAGTCTCTTCGGGTCCTTGAACACTGAAGCTTTCTTT
CASSLFGSLNTEAFF
>NA|TRBJ1-5|TRBV23-1|14|TRBD1
TGCGCCGACAGGGGGACAGGGGGCGGGCAGCCCCAGCATTTT
CADRGTGGGQPQHF
>few|TRBJ1-6|TRBV5-6|18|NA
TGTGCCAGCAGCCGCTCAGGGGATCCCTTTCGTAGTAATTCACCCCTCCACTTT
CASSRSGDPFRSNSPLHF
>NA|TRBJ1-1|TRBV5-1|15|TRBD1
TGCGCCAGCAGCTCACAGATGGGACAGGGGGCCGAAGCTTTCTTT
CASSSQMGQGAEAFF
>NA|TRBJ1-1|TRBV7-9|16|NA
TGTGCCAGCAGCTTAGCGCAGAGTAACGAGGACACTGAAGCTTTCTTT
CASSLAQSNEDTEAFF
>NA|TRBJ2-1|TRBV3-1/TRBV3-2|16|TRBD1
TGTGCCAGCAGCCTTACCCAGACCGGGACAGGGAATGAGCAGTTCTTC
CASSLTQTGTGNEQFF
>NA|TRBJ1-1|TRBV18|13|NA
TGTGCCAGCTCACCGACAGACAGACCTGAAGCTTTCTTT
CASSPTDRPEAFF
>NA|TRBJ2-2|TRBV2|15|NA
TGTGCCAGCAGGACGACGGGTCCGAACACCGGGGAGCTGTTTTTT
CASRTTGPNTGELFF
>NA|TRBJ2-7|TRBV5-1|14|TRBD2
TGCGCCAGCAGCTCCGCGGGGGGCGTCTACGAGCAGTACTTC
CASSSAGGVYEQYF
>NA|TRBJ2-2|TRBV3-1/TRBV3-2|15|TRBD1
TGTGCCAGCAGCCCAGGGGGCTTTAATACCGGGGAGCTGTCTTTT
CASSPGGFNTGELSF
>NA|TRBJ1-2|TRBV19|18|TRBD1
TGTGCCAGTAACAGTCCTTCAAGACAGGGGGCAAACCCCTATGGCTACACCTTC
CASNSPSRQGANPYGYTF
>NA|TRBJ1-2|TRBV7-9|14|NA
TGTGCCAGCAGCCTACTTGGCGTGGAGTATGGCTACACCTTC
CASSLLGVEYGYTF
>NA|TRBJ1-5|TRBV7-9|14|TRBD1
TGTGCCAGCAGCACCGGACAGGGGGGGCGGCCCCAGCATTTT
CASSTGQGGRPQHF
>NA|TRBJ1-2|TRBV2|14|TRBD1
TGTGCCAGCAGTGAATATGGGACAGGGGATGGCTACACCTTC
CASSEYGTGDGYTF
>NA|TRBJ2-7|TRBV4-1|16|TRBD1
TGCGCCAGCAGCCAAGATTTCGGGACAGGTTCCTACGAGCAGTACTTC
CASSQDFGTGSYEQYF
>once|TRBJ2-5|TRBV6-6|15|NA
TGTGCCAGCAGTTACTTTTACGAGGACACGAAGACCCAGTACTTC
CASSYFYEDTKTQYF
>NA|TRBJ2-1|TRBV5-1|16|NA
TGCGCCAGCAGCGACCAAACCGGGACTGGCTACAATGAGCAGTTCTTC
CASSDQTGTGYNEQFF
>NA|TRBJ2-2|TRBV7-2|12|NA
TGTGCCAGCAGCCCCGGGCCCGGGGAGCTGTTTTTT
CASSPGPGELFF
>few|TRBJ1-2|TRBV5-4|13|NA
TGTGCCAGCAGCTTTGATAGGTCACGGGGCTACACCTTC
CASSFDRSRGYTF
>NA|TRBJ1-1|TRBV18|14|NA
TGTGCCAGCTCACCCGGACAGCTGAACACTGAAGCTTTCTTT
CASSPGQLNTEAFF